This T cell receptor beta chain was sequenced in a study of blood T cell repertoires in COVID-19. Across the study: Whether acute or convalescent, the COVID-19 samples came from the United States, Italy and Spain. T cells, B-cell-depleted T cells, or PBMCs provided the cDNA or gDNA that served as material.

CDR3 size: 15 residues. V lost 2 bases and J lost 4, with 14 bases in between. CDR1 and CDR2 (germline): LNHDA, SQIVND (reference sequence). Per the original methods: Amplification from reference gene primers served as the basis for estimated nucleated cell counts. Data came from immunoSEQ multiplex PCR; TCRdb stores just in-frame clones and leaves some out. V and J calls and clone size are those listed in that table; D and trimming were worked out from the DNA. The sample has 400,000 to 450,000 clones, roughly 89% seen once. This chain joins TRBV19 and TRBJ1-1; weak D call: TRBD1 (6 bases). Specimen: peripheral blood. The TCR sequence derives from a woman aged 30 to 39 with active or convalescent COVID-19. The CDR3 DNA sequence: TGTGCCAGTAGTATAAATCCCGGGGGGCCCACTGAAGCTTTCTTT. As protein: CASSINPGGPTEAFF.